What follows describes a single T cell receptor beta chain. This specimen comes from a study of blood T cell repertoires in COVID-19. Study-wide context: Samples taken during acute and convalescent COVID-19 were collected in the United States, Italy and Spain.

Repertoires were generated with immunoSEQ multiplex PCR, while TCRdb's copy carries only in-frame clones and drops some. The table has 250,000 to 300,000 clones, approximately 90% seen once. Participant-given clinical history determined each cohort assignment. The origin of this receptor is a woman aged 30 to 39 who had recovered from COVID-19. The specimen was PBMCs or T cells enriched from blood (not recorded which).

The CDR3 DNA follows: TGCAGTGCTAGTGGCACACCCTTATTCACAGATACGCAGTATTTT. Its translation: CSASGTPLFTDTQYF. This chain joins TRBV20-1 and TRBJ2-3; no clear D. The CDR3 is 15 amino acids. Trimming stripped 3 bases from V and 2 bases from J, with 15 bases between. Germline V gene data show CDR1 as DFQATT and CDR2 as SNEGSKA (reference sequence).